This TCR beta chain derives from a study of CD8+ T cells in alopecia areata. This clone appeared once. Treatment denoted: oral pan-JAK inhibitor, 5-10 mg twice daily. Extracted RNA was reverse transcribed into cDNA, the sequencing template. Data came from immunoSEQ multiplex PCR; TCRdb stores just in-frame clones and leaves some out. Of around 300,000 clones listed, about 60% were seen once; the top ten hold about 0.89%. This CDR3 contains 13 residues. With 6 bases removed from V and 2 bases from J, the gap between germline ends came to 10 bases. Germline CDR1 reads MNHNY; CDR2 reads SVGAGI (reference sequence).

This clonotype was obtained from a human donor with alopecia areata. Sample: CD4+ T cells sorted from blood, taken around week 52, from a patient treated with tofacitinib. The rearrangement links TRBV6-6 to TRBJ1-2; D is unclear. The CDR3 bases are TGTGCCAGCAGGGCCACCTCAAACTATGGCTACACCTTC. Protein product: CASRATSNYGYTF.